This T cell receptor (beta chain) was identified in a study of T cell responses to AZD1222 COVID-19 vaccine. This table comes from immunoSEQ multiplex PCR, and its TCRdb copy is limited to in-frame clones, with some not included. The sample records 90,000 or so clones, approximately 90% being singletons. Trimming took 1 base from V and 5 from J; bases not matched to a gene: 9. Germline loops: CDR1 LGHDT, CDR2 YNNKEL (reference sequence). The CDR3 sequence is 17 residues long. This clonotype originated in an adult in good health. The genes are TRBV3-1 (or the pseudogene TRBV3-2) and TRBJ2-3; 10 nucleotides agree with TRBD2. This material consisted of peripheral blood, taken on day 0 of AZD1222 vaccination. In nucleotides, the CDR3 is TGTGCCAGCAGCCAAGGAGGACTAGCGGCGGGGGGAGATACGCAGTATTTT. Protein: CASSQGGLAAGGDTQYF.